What follows are 8 T cell receptor beta chains derived from one specimen sequenced in a study of T-cell reconstitution after alpha-beta-depleted transplantation in children. The authors prepared the TCRbeta library with unique molecular identifiers. MiXCR, applied by TCRdb to the PCR reads, yields one record per CDR3 protein. The data hold some 280,000 distinct CDR3 sequences, with more than 9% observed a single time. Sample: PBMCs from the stem cell graft donor, taken from the stem cell graft. The receptors here all came from a human donor who donated a stem cell graft to a child with SCID.

V and J are TRBV15 and TRBJ2-3, with a possible D match to TRBD1 (5 bases). This CDR3 has 15 amino acids. V was clipped by 0 bases and J by 0 bases, with 7 bases between them. Germline values: CDR1 LNHNV, CDR2 YYDKDF (reference sequence). CDR3 region: CATSRDGASTDTQYF. As DNA, the CDR3 is TGTGCCACCAGCAGAGATGGGGCTAGCACAGATACGCAGTATTTT.

DNA of the CDR3: TGTGCCAGCACCACCAAGAACAATGAGCAGTTCTTC. Amino acids: CASTTKNNEQFF. This chain joins TRBV25-1 and TRBJ2-1; no definite D call. CDR1 is MGHDK, CDR2 SYGVNS, per germline. The CDR3 extends over 12 amino acids. The germline V and J ends were trimmed by 7 bases and 5 bases, with 9 bases remaining between them.

Turning to this clonotype: A clone one base away is much larger, so this may be a read error. The V and J genes are TRBV20-1 and TRBJ2-3; 7 positions match TRBD2. V gave up 0 bases and J gave up 2 bases; unmatched junction bases: 2. The CDR3 is made up of 14 amino acids. Germline CDR1 is DFQATT and CDR2 is SNEGSKA (reference sequence). The CDR3 loop reads CSAREAGTTDTQYF. The CDR3 DNA sequence: TGCAGTGCTAGAGAAGCGGGGACCACAGATACGCAGTATTTT.

This clonotype was counted only a few times. The chain has TRBV13 and TRBJ2-7; 11 nucleotides agree with TRBD2. The CDR3 totals 14 residues. Per germline, CDR1 PRHDT and CDR2 FYEKMQ (reference sequence). The trim removed 3 bases at V and 7 bases at J, leaving 5 bases unmatched. The CDR3 sequence: CASSLTSGEFEQYF. The CDR3, as DNA: TGTGCCAGCAGCTTGACTAGCGGGGAATTTGAGCAGTACTTC.

This clonotype has more than one count but fewer than ten. The V gene is TRBV12-3 or TRBV12-4, the J gene TRBJ2-1, with 8 bases aligning to TRBD1. J was trimmed by 0 bases and V by 6 bases; bases with no gene match: 4. This CDR3 region has 15 residues. CDR3 protein: CASSPGQVSYNEQFF. For the CDR3, the DNA is TGTGCCAGCAGCCCGGGACAGGTCTCCTACAATGAGCAGTTCTTC.

The CDR3 is CATSDPGQGTGQHF. CDR3 nucleotides: TGTGCCACCAGTGACCCGGGACAGGGAACAGGACAGCATTTT. This sequence joins TRBV24-1 and TRBJ1-5, with TRBD1 matching 9 bases. The CDR3 has 14 amino acids. V trimming: 4 bases; J trimming: 13 bases; junction bases outside the gene matches: 10. The V gene's germline CDR1 is KGHDR and CDR2 SFDVKD.

This clonotype was counted ten times or more. The V call is TRBV5-6, the J call TRBJ2-2; perhaps TRBD2 as D (6 bases). The CDR3 totals 17 residues. V dropped 4 bases and J dropped 1 base, with 17 bases sitting between them. Per germline, CDR1 SGHDT and CDR2 YYEEEE. The CDR3 region has the DNA TGTGCCAGCAGCCCTTTGGGGGGTCAGAAGAACACCGGGGAGCTGTTTTTT. Its translation is CASSPLGGQKNTGELFF.

V is TRBV15 and J is TRBJ1-5, with a possible D match to TRBD1 (5 bases). V lost 0 bases and J 3 bases, leaving 9 bases between the germline ends. This CDR3 contains 15 residues. Germline-derived CDR1 and CDR2 are LNHNV and YYDKDF (reference sequence). The CDR3 nucleotides read TGTGCCACCAGCAGAGATCGGGACTTCAATCAGCCCCAGCATTTT. Translation gives CATSRDRDFNQPQHF.